This passage covers 28 T cell receptor beta chains from one sample sequenced in a study of beta chain features in type 1 diabetes. Expressed TCRB transcripts were sequenced, since all the RNA that had been isolated was reverse transcribed. Profiling relied on immunoSEQ multiplex PCR, and the TCRdb table lists in-frame clones only, not all of them. The table lists about 930,000 clones, around a sixth of them singletons, with about 0.025% in the top ten. The sample consisted of naive CD4+ T cells from blood. The receptors stem from a woman aged 18-29 years in good health.

This chain uses TRBV7-9 with TRBJ2-1; TRBD2 matches 9 bases. This CDR3 has 16 amino acids. CDR1 is SEHNR and CDR2 is FQNEAQ in the germline V gene (reference sequence). J was trimmed by 0 bases and V by 4 bases; bases with no gene match: 4. CDR3 sequence reads: CASSSLAGSSYNEQFF. CDR3 sequence (DNA): TGTGCCAGCAGCTCCCTAGCGGGAAGCTCCTACAATGAGCAGTTCTTC.

The rearrangement joins TRBV6-5 to TRBJ2-3; D might be TRBD2 (5 bases). The V end lost 2 bases, the J end lost 3 bases, and 9 bases lay between the germline ends. Germline V CDR1 and CDR2: MNHEY, SVGAGI. CDR3 length: 14 residues. The CDR3 loop is CASSYRGETDTQYF. The CDR3 region has the DNA TGTGCCAGCAGTTACCGGGGAGAAACAGATACGCAGTATTTT.

The rearrangement links TRBV10-3 to TRBJ2-7; D ambiguous. The CDR3 sequence is 13 residues long. The germline V gene has CDR1 ENHRY and CDR2 SYGVKD. Trimming removed 2 bases at V and 0 bases at J, with 5 bases between. This CDR3 reads CAISEQASYEQYF. DNA of the CDR3: TGTGCCATCAGTGAGCAGGCCTCCTACGAGCAGTACTTC.

This clone was seen a few times. The rearrangement joins TRBV6-6 to TRBJ1-4, with D maybe TRBD1 (6 bases). The CDR3 runs to 16 residues. Per germline, CDR1 MNHNY and CDR2 SVGAGI (reference sequence). V was pared by 6 bases and J by 7 bases, with 21 bases between. The CDR3 DNA is TGTGCCAGCAGGTACCGTCACAGGGTTCAAGCTGAAAAACTGTTTTTT. Protein sequence: CASRYRHRVQAEKLFF.

This clone was counted only a few times. The gene calls are TRBV28 and TRBJ2-6; 8 bases match TRBD1. The CDR3 consists of 17 residues. Germline-derived CDR1 and CDR2 are MDHEN and SYDVKM. V lost 5 bases to trimming and J lost 1 base; unmatched junction nucleotides: 7. CDR3 DNA: TGTGCCAGCAGTCCCGACAGGGGTCGATCTGGGGCCAACGTCCTGACTTTC. This translates into CASSPDRGRSGANVLTF.

This clone was observed a few times. J is TRBJ1-3 and V is TRBV7-2; D is unclear. Germline lookup yields CDR1 SGHTA and CDR2 FQGNSA. The CDR3 consists of 13 residues. V was trimmed by 7 bases and J by 5 bases, leaving 12 bases between them. The DNA of the CDR3 is TGTGCCAGCAACCCCTTCGGGAGAAACACCATATATTTT. This sequence encodes CASNPFGRNTIYF.

This clone has a single count. This chain links TRBV7-2 with TRBJ1-4, with D hard to call. CDR3 length equals 15 residues. CDR1 is SGHTA and CDR2 is FQGNSA in the germline V gene. V lost 1 base, J lost 2 bases, and 8 bases lay in between. The CDR3 loop is CASSLEVWTNEKLFF. The CDR3 bases are TGTGCCAGCAGCTTAGAGGTGTGGACTAATGAAAAACTGTTTTTT.

The V and J genes are TRBV7-8 and TRBJ1-2; 7 positions match TRBD1. V dropped 5 bases and J dropped 5; count of bases not matched to a gene: 5. Looked up from germline, CDR1 is SGHVS and CDR2 is FQNEAQ. This CDR3 is built from 13 residues. CDR3 DNA: TGTGCCAGCAGCCAAACAGGGGTATATGGCTACACCTTC. It specifies CASSQTGVYGYTF.

This clone appeared a few times. The chain employs TRBV18 and TRBJ1-2, with a weak D call TRBD1 (5 bases). The ends were cut back, 3 bases at V and 4 bases at J, with 15 bases in the middle. CDR1 and CDR2 from the germline V gene are KGHSH and LQKENI. This CDR3 spans 15 amino acids. CDR3: CASSPKGTDGYGYTF. The CDR3 DNA reads TGTGCCAGCTCACCGAAAGGGACCGACGGCTATGGCTACACCTTC.

CDR3 region: CASSVAGRDHEQFF. CDR3 coding DNA: TGTGCCAGCAGCGTGGCAGGGAGGGATCATGAGCAGTTCTTC. The chain has TRBV9 and TRBJ2-1; 7 nucleotides align to TRBD2. Unmatched junction bases numbered 7, after V lost 2 bases and J lost 8 bases. CDR1 is SGDLS, CDR2 YYNGEE, per germline. This CDR3 is 14 amino acids long.

This chain connects TRBV4-3 to TRBJ2-7; D call uncertain. V shed 0 bases and J shed 2 bases, with 5 bases lying between them. The CDR3 is 13 amino acids. Germline assignment: CDR1 LGHNA and CDR2 YSLEER. The CDR3 region is CASSQDAAYEQYF. The CDR3 DNA reads as TGCGCCAGCAGCCAAGACGCCGCCTACGAGCAGTACTTC.

This clone has only a few counts. This chain uses TRBV7-2 with TRBJ2-1; 9 bases are a match to TRBD1. There are 14 residues in the CDR3. CDR1 and CDR2 (germline): SGHTA, FQGNSA. V lost 5 bases, J lost 9 bases, and 8 bases stayed unmatched. The CDR3 DNA reads TGTGCCAGCAGCCCTCACAGGGGGCGGAGTGAGCAGTTCTTC. Translated: CASSPHRGRSEQFF.

The rearrangement uses TRBV7-8 and TRBJ1-2; D possibly corresponds to TRBD1 (6 bases). The CDR3 spans 15 residues. V was pared by 1 base and J by 3 bases, with 12 bases between. CDR1 and CDR2 from the germline V gene are SGHVS and FQNEAQ. CDR3 protein: CASSLGGAIHYGYTF. CDR3 nucleotides: TGTGCCAGCAGCTTAGGGGGGGCAATCCACTATGGCTACACCTTC.

The chain uses TRBV7-3 and TRBJ2-1; 7 nucleotides line up with TRBD2. Germline-derived CDR1 and CDR2 are SGHTA and FQGTGA. This CDR3 is 15 amino acids long. After removal of 4 bases from V and 7 bases from J, the junction contained 10 bases not matched to a gene. CDR3 region: CASSSRLAGRNEQFF. CDR3 sequence (DNA): TGTGCCAGCAGCTCCAGACTAGCTGGACGAAATGAGCAGTTCTTC.

The chain joins TRBV19 to TRBJ2-1; TRBD2 agrees at 11 bases. The CDR3 runs to 15 residues. V dropped 4 bases and J dropped 6; count of bases not matched to a gene: 5. The germline V gene has CDR1 LNHDA and CDR2 SQIVND (reference sequence). The CDR3 protein is CASSTLAGAPNEQFF. DNA of the CDR3: TGTGCCAGTAGTACACTAGCGGGAGCCCCCAATGAGCAGTTCTTC.

About this clone itself: Other DNA sequences in this specimen translate into the identical CDR3. V is TRBV9 and J is TRBJ1-3; D not certain. V was cut by 2 bases and J by 0 bases, with 9 bases left in between. This CDR3 region has 15 residues. CDR1 is SGDLS and CDR2 is YYNGEE in the germline V gene. The CDR3 DNA reads as TGTGCCAGCAGCGTTGACGGGATCTCTGGAAACACCATATATTTT. Protein product: CASSVDGISGNTIYF.

The sample holds a few counts of this clone. The chain joins TRBV10-3 to TRBJ2-5; D gene unclear. The V gene lost 6 bases and the J gene lost 2 bases, with 7 bases spanning the gap. The CDR3 runs to 12 residues. The germline gives CDR1 ENHRY, CDR2 SYGVKD. The CDR3 loop is CAISGQQETQYF. The DNA of the CDR3 is TGTGCCATCAGCGGGCAGCAAGAGACCCAGTACTTC.

This clone occurred a few times. This chain connects TRBV7-9 to TRBJ2-1; D is perhaps TRBD2 (5 bases). Germline CDR1 SEHNR, CDR2 FQNEAQ (reference sequence). There are 15 residues in the CDR3. V was trimmed by 4 bases and J by 4 bases, leaving 14 bases between them. The CDR3 DNA reads as TGTGCCAGCAGCTCGCCCGGGTCGGGGTACAATGAGCAGTTCTTC. Protein sequence: CASSSPGSGYNEQFF.

The rearrangement uses TRBV7-2 and TRBJ1-4, with D perhaps TRBD1 (5 bases). The V end lost 4 bases, the J end lost 6 bases, and 12 bases lay between the germline ends. CDR1 is SGHTA, CDR2 FQGNSA, per germline. This CDR3 comprises 14 residues. CDR3 in DNA: TGTGCCAGCAGCTCATCAGGGTGGGATGAAAAACTGTTTTTT. Translating it yields CASSSSGWDEKLFF.

As to this clone: Other DNA sequences from this sample encode an identical CDR3 as well. The chain employs TRBV18 and TRBJ2-5; D not resolved. Per the germline V gene, CDR1 is KGHSH and CDR2 is LQKENI. V was cut by 3 bases and J by 1 base, with 9 bases left in between. This CDR3 spans 14 amino acids. The CDR3 reads CASSPPGSQETQYF. CDR3 nucleotide sequence: TGTGCCAGCTCACCCCCTGGCAGCCAAGAGACCCAGTACTTC.

About this clone itself: Within the sample, other DNA sequences also encode this same CDR3. The chain has TRBV6-5 and TRBJ1-2; TRBD1 might be the D (6 bases). The CDR3 has 13 residues. V was shortened by 0 bases and J by 5 bases, with 7 bases between the two germline ends. Germline CDR1 reads MNHEY; CDR2 reads SVGAGI. CDR3 DNA sequence: TGTGCCAGCAGTTACTCAGGGGGATATGGCTACACCTTC. Translation: CASSYSGGYGYTF.

This rearrangement joins TRBV7-6 to TRBJ2-7; D remains ambiguous. Germline-derived CDR1 and CDR2 are SGHVS and FNYEAQ. There are 14 residues in the CDR3. Trimming cost V 5 bases and J 2 bases, with 13 bases left between them. This CDR3 is CASSPLRRPYEQYF. CDR3 nucleotides: TGTGCCAGCAGCCCCCTCAGGCGTCCCTACGAGCAGTACTTC.

The genes are TRBV5-1 and TRBJ2-3; D call uncertain. The CDR3 spans 14 residues. The germline V gene encodes CDR1 SGHRS and CDR2 YFSETQ. The V end lost 1 base, the J end lost 2 bases, and 8 bases lay between the germline ends. CDR3 bases: TGCGCCAGCAGCTTGATTCCTGACACAGATACGCAGTATTTT. Residues: CASSLIPDTDTQYF.

The chain has TRBV11-3 and TRBJ2-7; D gene ambiguous. CDR3 length: 13 amino acids. V was cut by 1 base and J by 3 bases, with 7 bases left in between. Germline CDR1 is SGHNT and CDR2 is YENEEA. This CDR3 reads CASSLGPGYEQYF. In DNA form, the CDR3 reads TGTGCCAGCAGCTTAGGTCCGGGCTACGAGCAGTACTTC. Variable domain in full (rest from reference TRBV11-3 and TRBJ2-7): EAGVVQSPRYKIIEKKQPVAFWCNPISGHNTLYWYLQNLGQGPELLIRYENEEAVDDSQLPKDRFSAERLKGVDSTLKIQPAELGDSAVYLCASSLGPGYEQYFGPGTRLTVT.

This chain joins TRBV7-2 and TRBJ1-2; 8 nucleotides agree with TRBD1. Germline CDR1 reads SGHTA; CDR2 reads FQGNSA. The CDR3 runs to 14 residues. J lost 8 bases, V lost 5 bases, and 10 bases had no gene match. The chain's CDR3 is CASSNDRGLTGYTF. The CDR3 DNA reads TGTGCCAGCAGCAATGACAGGGGACTAACGGGCTACACCTTC.

This clone came up a few times. This chain links TRBV15 with TRBJ2-3; possibly TRBD2 for D (5 bases). The CDR3 has 17 amino acids. V was shortened by 0 bases and J by 2 bases, with 15 bases between the two germline ends. The germline CDR1 and CDR2 sequences are LNHNV and YYDKDF (reference sequence). DNA for the CDR3: TGTGCCACCAGCAGAGAAGGTGGGTGGGAGCCCACAGATACGCAGTATTTT. Its translation: CATSREGGWEPTDTQYF.

The J gene is TRBJ1-5, the V gene TRBV2; no reliable D call. The germline CDR1 and CDR2 sequences are SNHLY and FYNNEI. This CDR3 region has 13 residues. V dropped 3 bases and J dropped 6 bases, with 9 bases sitting between them. This chain's CDR3 is CASSDWGFQPQHF. Here the CDR3 DNA reads TGTGCCAGCAGTGATTGGGGATTTCAGCCCCAGCATTTT.

This clone was observed a few times. The V and J genes are TRBV29-1 and TRBJ2-7; maybe TRBD2 (6 bases). Trimming shortened V by 3 bases and J by 6 bases, and 15 bases separated the two germline ends. The CDR3 consists of 13 residues. The germline V gene has CDR1 SQVTM and CDR2 ANQGSEA. The CDR3 sequence is CSVEGGGGTEQYF. The CDR3 region has the DNA TGCAGCGTTGAGGGGGGAGGTGGCACCGAGCAGTACTTC.